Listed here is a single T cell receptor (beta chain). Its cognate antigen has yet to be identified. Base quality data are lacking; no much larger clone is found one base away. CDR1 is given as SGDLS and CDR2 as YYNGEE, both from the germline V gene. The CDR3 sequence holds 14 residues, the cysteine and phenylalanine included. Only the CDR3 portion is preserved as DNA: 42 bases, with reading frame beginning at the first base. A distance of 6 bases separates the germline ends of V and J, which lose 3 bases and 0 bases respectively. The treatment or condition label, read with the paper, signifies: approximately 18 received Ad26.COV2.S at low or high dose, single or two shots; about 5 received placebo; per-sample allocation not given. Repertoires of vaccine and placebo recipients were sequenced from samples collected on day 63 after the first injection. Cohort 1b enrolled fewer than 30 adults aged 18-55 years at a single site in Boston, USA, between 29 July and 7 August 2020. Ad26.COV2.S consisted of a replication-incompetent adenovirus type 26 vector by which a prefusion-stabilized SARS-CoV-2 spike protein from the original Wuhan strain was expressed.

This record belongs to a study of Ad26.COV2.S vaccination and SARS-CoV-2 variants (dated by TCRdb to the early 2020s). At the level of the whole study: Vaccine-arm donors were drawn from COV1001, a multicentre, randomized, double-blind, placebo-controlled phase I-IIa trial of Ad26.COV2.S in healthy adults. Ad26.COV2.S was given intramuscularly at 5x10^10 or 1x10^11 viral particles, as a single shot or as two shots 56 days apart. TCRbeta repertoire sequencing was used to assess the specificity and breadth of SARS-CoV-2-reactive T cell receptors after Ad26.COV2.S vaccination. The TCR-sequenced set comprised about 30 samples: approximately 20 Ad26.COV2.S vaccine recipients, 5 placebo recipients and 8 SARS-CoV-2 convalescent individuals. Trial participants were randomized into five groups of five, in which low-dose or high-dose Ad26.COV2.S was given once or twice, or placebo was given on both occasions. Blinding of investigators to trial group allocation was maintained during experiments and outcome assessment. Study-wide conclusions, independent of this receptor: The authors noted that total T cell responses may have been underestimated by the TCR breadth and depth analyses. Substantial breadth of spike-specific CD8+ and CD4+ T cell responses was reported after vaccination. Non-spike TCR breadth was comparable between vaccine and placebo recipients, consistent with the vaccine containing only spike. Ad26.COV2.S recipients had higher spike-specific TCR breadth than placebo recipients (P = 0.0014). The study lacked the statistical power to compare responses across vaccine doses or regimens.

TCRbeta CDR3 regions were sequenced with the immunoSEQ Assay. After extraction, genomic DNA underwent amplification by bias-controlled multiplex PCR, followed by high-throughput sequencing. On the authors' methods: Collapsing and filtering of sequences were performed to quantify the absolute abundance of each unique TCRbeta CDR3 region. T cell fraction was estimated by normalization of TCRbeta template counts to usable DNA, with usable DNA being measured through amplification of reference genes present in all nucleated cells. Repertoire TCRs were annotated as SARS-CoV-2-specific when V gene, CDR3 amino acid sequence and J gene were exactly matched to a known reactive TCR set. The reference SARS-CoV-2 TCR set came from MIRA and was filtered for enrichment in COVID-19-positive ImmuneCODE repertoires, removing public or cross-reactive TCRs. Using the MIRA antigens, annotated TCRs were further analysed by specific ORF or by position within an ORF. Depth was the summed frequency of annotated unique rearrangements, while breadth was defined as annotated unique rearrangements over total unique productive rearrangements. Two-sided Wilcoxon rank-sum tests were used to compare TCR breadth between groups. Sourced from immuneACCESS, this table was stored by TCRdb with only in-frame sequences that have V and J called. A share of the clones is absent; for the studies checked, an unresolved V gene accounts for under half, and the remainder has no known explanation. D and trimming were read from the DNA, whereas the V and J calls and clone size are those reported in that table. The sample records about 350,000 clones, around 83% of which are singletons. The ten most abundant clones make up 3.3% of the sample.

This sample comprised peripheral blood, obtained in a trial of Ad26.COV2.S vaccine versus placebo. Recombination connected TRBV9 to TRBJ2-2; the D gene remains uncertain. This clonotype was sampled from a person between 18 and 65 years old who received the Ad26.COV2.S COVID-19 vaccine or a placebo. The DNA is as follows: TGTGCCAGCAGCGACCAGGCGAACACCGGGGAGCTGTTTTTT. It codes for CASSDQANTGELFF.